Sequencing of this T cell receptor beta chain was carried out in a study of shared clonotypes between healthy human individuals. Study in general: Each donor's CD4 naive and CD4 memory cells filled three plates apiece, CD8 naive two, and CD8 memory one. Findings and caveats of the study: Naive subsets, compared against memory subsets, generally had larger estimated richness values. When naive CD4 clonotypes were compared across several donors, around 4.6% were shared.

Execution of the assay was at deep level. Assay used: immunoSEQ multiplex PCR; TCRdb lists only in-frame clones, some missing. The data contain roughly 2 million clones, 85% to 95% of them seen just once; the ten biggest clones take up about 1.1%. Concerning this clone itself: Its antigen is undetermined.

This CDR3 spans 17 amino acids. Trimming took 7 bases from V and 4 from J, leaving 26 bases between them. Per germline, CDR1 MDHEN and CDR2 SYDVKM. Selected positively for CCR7 and CD45RO-negative, naive CD8 cells excluded terminally differentiated effector memory CD45RA+ cells. The source of this sequence is a man aged 18 to 29 in good health. The chain is built from TRBV28 and TRBJ2-7, with D tentatively TRBD2 (7 bases). Sequencing was done on a sample of naive CD8+ T cells sorted from blood. CDR3 amino acids: CASIGREGVPTAYEQYF. CDR3 sequence (DNA): TGTGCCAGCATCGGCAGGGAGGGGGTACCCACCGCTTACGAGCAGTACTTC.